Sequencing of this TCR beta chain was carried out in a study of T cells in Graves' hyperthyroidism and ophthalmopathy. Study information: Once the initial diagnosis was made, peripheral blood was obtained before any treatment. Findings and caveats of the study: Most thyroid clonotypes expanded above 0.001 were also detected in blood.

Concerning this clonotype: What it binds is unknown.

RNA transcripts provided the source from which TCR beta CDR3 regions were amplified. First-round RT-PCR targeting the TCR CDR3 was performed with the HTBI primer set. Each CDR3 protein is one row after TCRdb ran MiXCR on the multiplex PCR reads. The sample lists roughly 130,000 distinct CDR3 sequences; about 20% were seen once. Hyperthyroidism had been newly diagnosed in patients aged 18 to 65, and its duration was under 2 months. Diagnoses were established using clinical symptoms, serum thyroxine and TRAb, thyroid ultrasound and orbital computed tomography. The CDR3 runs to 16 residues. Trimming removed 4 bases at V and 0 bases at J, with 14 bases between. The V gene's germline CDR1 is KGHSH and CDR2 LQKENI.

The V gene is TRBV18, the J gene TRBJ2-3; no reliable D call. The sequenced sample consisted of blood. The TCR originated in a woman aged 45-59 years with Graves' hyperthyroidism that later progressed to Graves' ophthalmopathy. CDR3 DNA sequence: TGTGCCAGCTCACTCGCAATTCCGAGGAGCACAGATACGCAGTATTTT. This codes for CASSLAIPRSTDTQYF.